The clone carrying this T cell receptor (beta chain) was seen repeatedly, ten times or more. These data belong to a study of Graves' ophthalmopathy and Graves' hyperthyroidism. Patients were left out if they had other autoimmune diseases, uncontrolled infections, pregnancy or lactation. V trimming: 9 bases; J trimming: 6 bases; junction bases outside the gene matches: 12. This CDR3 comprises 14 residues. From germline, CDR1 is SNHLY and CDR2 FYNNEI. RNA transcripts provided the template for amplifying TCR beta CDR3 regions. HTBI primers served in a first-round RT-PCR, which a second-round multiplex PCR followed. TCRdb reanalysed the multiplex PCR reads using MiXCR and keeps one entry per CDR3 protein. The sample yields under 250,000 distinct CDR3 sequences, over 25% seen once.

Sequencing used peripheral blood. The sequence came from a man aged 45-60 years with Graves' ophthalmopathy. The rearrangement uses TRBV2 and TRBJ2-7, with 9 nucleotides matching TRBD1. Here the CDR3 reads CARAQDRGGTEQYF. DNA for the CDR3: TGTGCCAGAGCCCAGGACAGGGGAGGAACCGAGCAGTACTTC.